This is a list of T cell receptor beta chains from one sample in a study of blood T cell repertoires in COVID-19. TCRdb's copy holds only in-frame clones and misses some; the assay was immunoSEQ multiplex PCR. The table includes a few hundred thousand clones, 80% to 90% detected once. The sequenced material came from peripheral blood. The receptors were sampled from a middle-aged woman who had recovered from COVID-19. The CDR3 runs from the conserved cysteine through the conserved F or W. D genes are given only for firm matches. Clone size is shown for a subset of rows, as once, few, many or a class of expanded clone.

CDR3 length: 16
clone size: -
D gene: TRBD1
V gene: TRBV5-4
J gene: TRBJ2-2
CDR3 protein: CASSQGQLISTGELFF
CDR3 DNA: TGTGCCAGCAGCCAGGGACAGTTAATCTCCACCGGGGAGCTGTTTTTT

CDR3 length: 13
clone size: -
D gene: -
V gene: TRBV19
J gene: TRBJ2-3
CDR3 protein: CASTSRQTDTQYF
CDR3 DNA: TGTGCCAGTACCTCCCGACAGACAGATACGCAGTATTTT

CDR3 length: 15
clone size: -
D gene: -
V gene: TRBV7-2
J gene: TRBJ1-5
CDR3 protein: CASSLRWGGDQPQHF
CDR3 DNA: TGTGCCAGCAGCTTACGTTGGGGGGGTGATCAGCCCCAGCATTTT

CDR3 length: 15
clone size: -
D gene: -
V gene: TRBV12-5
J gene: TRBJ2-3
CDR3 protein: CASGPTDSFTDTQYF
CDR3 DNA: TGTGCTAGTGGTCCGACGGACAGCTTCACAGATACGCAGTATTTT

CDR3 length: 13
clone size: -
D gene: TRBD2
V gene: TRBV10-2
J gene: TRBJ2-1
CDR3 protein: CASILAGRREQFF
CDR3 DNA: TGCGCCAGCATCCTAGCGGGGCGACGAGAGCAGTTCTTC

CDR3 length: 11
clone size: -
D gene: -
V gene: TRBV20-1
J gene: TRBJ2-1
CDR3 protein: CSATRGNEQFF
CDR3 DNA: TGCAGTGCTACTCGGGGCAATGAGCAGTTCTTC

CDR3 length: 13
clone size: -
D gene: -
V gene: TRBV6-4
J gene: TRBJ2-5
CDR3 protein: CASSVEEGETQYF
CDR3 DNA: TGTGCCAGCAGTGTGGAGGAGGGAGAGACCCAGTACTTC

CDR3 length: 12
clone size: -
D gene: -
V gene: TRBV28
J gene: TRBJ1-1
CDR3 protein: CASSFPYTEAFF
CDR3 DNA: TGTGCCAGCAGTTTCCCCTACACTGAAGCTTTCTTT

CDR3 length: 13
clone size: -
D gene: -
V gene: TRBV5-4
J gene: TRBJ1-3
CDR3 protein: CASSLASENTIYF
CDR3 DNA: TGTGCCAGCAGCTTGGCCTCAGAAAACACCATATATTTT

CDR3 length: 18
clone size: -
D gene: TRBD1
V gene: TRBV7-9
J gene: TRBJ2-1
CDR3 protein: CASSLEALGTGGYNEQFF
CDR3 DNA: TGTGCCAGCAGCTTAGAGGCCCTGGGGACAGGGGGCTACAATGAGCAGTTCTTC

CDR3 length: 14
clone size: -
D gene: -
V gene: TRBV11-3
J gene: TRBJ2-1
CDR3 protein: CASSLDPTGNEQFF
CDR3 DNA: TGTGCCAGCAGCTTAGACCCGACAGGCAATGAGCAGTTCTTC

CDR3 length: 13
clone size: -
D gene: -
V gene: TRBV7-9
J gene: TRBJ1-1
CDR3 protein: CASSFAGDTEAFF
CDR3 DNA: TGTGCCAGCAGCTTTGCGGGGGACACTGAAGCTTTCTTT

CDR3 length: 14
clone size: -
D gene: -
V gene: TRBV9
J gene: TRBJ2-1
CDR3 protein: CASSARFMANEQFF
CDR3 DNA: TGTGCCAGCAGCGCTAGATTCATGGCCAATGAGCAGTTCTTC

CDR3 length: 16
clone size: -
D gene: TRBD1
V gene: TRBV4-1
J gene: TRBJ2-1
CDR3 protein: CASSQVVGTGGNEQFF
CDR3 DNA: TGCGCCAGCAGCCAAGTTGTTGGGACAGGGGGCAATGAGCAGTTCTTC

CDR3 length: 17
clone size: -
D gene: TRBD1
V gene: TRBV5-1
J gene: TRBJ1-6
CDR3 protein: CASSLGTGGSYNSPLHF
CDR3 DNA: TGCGCCAGCAGCTTGGGGACAGGGGGATCCTATAATTCACCCCTCCACTTT

CDR3 length: 15
clone size: -
D gene: -
V gene: TRBV5-1
J gene: TRBJ2-3
CDR3 protein: CASSLVQGLRDTQYF
CDR3 DNA: TGCGCCAGCAGCTTGGTTCAGGGCCTGAGAGATACGCAGTATTTT

CDR3 length: 13
clone size: -
D gene: TRBD1
V gene: TRBV3-1/TRBV3-2
J gene: TRBJ1-2
CDR3 protein: CASSQDDRGGCTF
CDR3 DNA: TGTGCCAGCAGCCAAGACGACAGGGGGGGTTGCACCTTC

CDR3 length: 14
clone size: -
D gene: TRBD1
V gene: TRBV10-1
J gene: TRBJ1-5
CDR3 protein: CASNGQGQSQPQHF
CDR3 DNA: TGCGCCAGCAACGGACAGGGGCAGTCTCAGCCCCAGCATTTT

CDR3 length: 13
clone size: -
D gene: TRBD1
V gene: TRBV29-1
J gene: TRBJ2-7
CDR3 protein: CSAQDRVSYEQYF
CDR3 DNA: TGCAGCGCCCAAGACAGGGTCTCCTACGAGCAGTACTTC

CDR3 length: 15
clone size: -
D gene: TRBD1
V gene: TRBV9
J gene: TRBJ1-5
CDR3 protein: CASSVGTGDGQPQHF
CDR3 DNA: TGTGCCAGCAGCGTAGGGACAGGGGACGGTCAGCCCCAGCATTTT

CDR3 length: 17
clone size: -
D gene: TRBD2
V gene: TRBV3-1/TRBV3-2
J gene: TRBJ2-5
CDR3 protein: CASSQSRLAGGKETQYF
CDR3 DNA: TGTGCCAGCAGCCAATCTCGACTAGCGGGAGGAAAAGAGACCCAGTACTTC

CDR3 length: 14
clone size: -
D gene: TRBD2
V gene: TRBV5-4
J gene: TRBJ2-1
CDR3 protein: CASSSTSGYNEQFF
CDR3 DNA: TGTGCCAGCAGCTCTACTAGCGGCTACAATGAGCAGTTCTTC

CDR3 length: 12
clone size: -
D gene: -
V gene: TRBV18
J gene: TRBJ1-2
CDR3 protein: CASSPSPGGYTF
CDR3 DNA: TGTGCCAGCTCACCTTCCCCAGGAGGCTACACCTTC

CDR3 length: 15
clone size: few
D gene: -
V gene: TRBV5-6
J gene: TRBJ1-2
CDR3 protein: CASSLGQGSNYGYTF
CDR3 DNA: TGTGCCAGCAGCTTGGGGCAGGGTTCTAACTATGGCTACACCTTC

CDR3 length: 11
clone size: -
D gene: -
V gene: TRBV11-2
J gene: TRBJ2-3
CDR3 protein: CASSFGDTQYF
CDR3 DNA: TGTGCCAGCAGCTTCGGAGATACGCAGTATTTT

CDR3 length: 14
clone size: -
D gene: -
V gene: TRBV7-9
J gene: TRBJ1-4
CDR3 protein: CASSLAGANEKLFF
CDR3 DNA: TGTGCCAGCAGCTTGGCGGGAGCGAATGAAAAACTGTTTTTT

CDR3 length: 16
clone size: -
D gene: TRBD2
V gene: TRBV7-9
J gene: TRBJ2-3
CDR3 protein: CASSQIREVNTDTQYF
CDR3 DNA: TGTGCCAGCAGCCAAATCCGGGAGGTTAACACAGATACGCAGTATTTT

CDR3 length: 17
clone size: -
D gene: -
V gene: TRBV9
J gene: TRBJ1-3
CDR3 protein: CASTDGQTLSSGNTIYF
CDR3 DNA: TGTGCCAGCACCGATGGACAGACACTTTCCTCTGGAAACACCATATATTTT